What follows are 10 T cell receptor beta chains derived from one specimen sequenced in a study of T cell responses to AZD1222 COVID-19 vaccine. TCRdb's copy holds only in-frame clones and misses some; the assay was immunoSEQ multiplex PCR. Of about 110,000 clones listed, about 85% are singletons. The sample in question was peripheral blood, obtained on day 0 of AZD1222 vaccination. The receptors were sampled from an adult in good health.

The chain carries TRBV14 and TRBJ2-7; D is undetermined. Germline-derived CDR1 and CDR2 are SGHDN and FVKESK. Trimming cost V 2 bases and J 2 bases, with 10 bases left between them. The CDR3 loop spans 14 amino acids. The CDR3 DNA is TGTGCCAGCAGCCAATGGACGGGTCCCTACGAGCAGTACTTC. Protein sequence: CASSQWTGPYEQYF.

This sequence joins TRBV18 and TRBJ2-7; 9 positions match TRBD1. The CDR3 contains 14 residues. Germline V lookup: CDR1 KGHSH, CDR2 LQKENI. The V and J ends lost 4 bases and 0 bases, in that order; junction bases with no gene match: 1. The CDR3 here is CASSQTGGSYEQYF. CDR3 nucleotides: TGTGCCAGCTCACAGACAGGGGGCTCCTACGAGCAGTACTTC.

In DNA form, the CDR3 reads TGTGCCAGCAGTTTCGGCAGTTTCGCCGGGGAGCTGTTTTTT. Protein: CASSFGSFAGELFF. The rearrangement links TRBV28 to TRBJ2-2, with D uncertain. Trimming stripped 3 bases from V and 6 bases from J, with 11 bases between. The CDR3 is 14 residues long. Germline CDR1 MDHEN, CDR2 SYDVKM.

The chain has TRBV19 and TRBJ2-7; 7 nucleotides align to TRBD1. This CDR3 contains 13 residues. V was pared by 6 bases and J by 6 bases, with 8 bases of the junction left unmatched. The germline V gene has CDR1 LNHDA and CDR2 SQIVND (reference sequence). DNA for the CDR3: TGTGCCAGTAGAGGTGACAGGGCATCCGAGCAGTACTTC. Its translation: CASRGDRASEQYF.

The chain links TRBV6-1 to TRBJ1-2; no reliable D call. Trimming removed 1 base at V and 7 bases at J, with 1 base between. Germline CDR1 is MNHNS and CDR2 is SASEGT. CDR3 length: 10 amino acids. CDR3 region: CASSEVGYTF. CDR3 bases: TGTGCCAGCAGTGAAGTTGGCTACACCTTC.

The genes are TRBV6-5 and TRBJ1-1; D is perhaps TRBD1 (6 bases). Germline lookup yields CDR1 MNHEY and CDR2 SVGAGI. Trimming removed 7 bases from V and 3 bases from J, with 12 bases in between. CDR3 size: 13 residues. In DNA form, the CDR3 reads TGTGCCAGCACTTTGGGGGGGCACACTGAAGCTTTCTTT. Protein sequence: CASTLGGHTEAFF.

This clone was detected only a few times. J is TRBJ1-2 and V is TRBV18; 7 nucleotides match TRBD1. Germline V gene sequence: CDR1 KGHSH, CDR2 LQKENI. Trimming at V came to 6 bases and at J to 0 bases, leaving 10 bases not matched to a gene. The CDR3 covers 16 residues. The CDR3 DNA follows: TGTGCCAGCTCGCCTCAAACAGGGGAAGCTAACTATGGCTACACCTTC. Amino acids: CASSPQTGEANYGYTF.

V usage is TRBV6-1 and J usage is TRBJ2-1, with 10 bases identical to TRBD2. Germline CDR1 and CDR2: MNHNS and SASEGT. This CDR3 spans 17 amino acids. Unmatched junction bases numbered 8, after V lost 0 bases and J lost 6 bases. The CDR3 region has the DNA TGTGCCAGCAGTGAAGCAAACCTAGCGGGAGTAGTCAATGAGCAGTTCTTC. This sequence encodes CASSEANLAGVVNEQFF.

J is TRBJ2-1 and V is TRBV24-1; D assignment may be TRBD1 or TRBD2 (5 bases each). CDR1 KGHDR and CDR2 SFDVKD come from the germline V gene. CDR3 size: 11 residues. The ends were cut back, 9 bases at V and 15 bases at J, with 17 bases in the middle. CDR3 loop: CATSSGAGLFF. The CDR3 DNA follows: TGTGCCACCTCATCCGGGGCAGGGCTGTTCTTC.

In its sample, this clone was seen a few times. CDR3 nucleotide sequence: TGTGCCAGCAGCCAAGCACAGGGGTATGGCTACACCTTC. Protein product: CASSQAQGYGYTF. V is TRBV3-1 (or the pseudogene TRBV3-2) and J is TRBJ1-2; 7 nucleotides line up with TRBD1. There are 13 residues in the CDR3. The germline V gene has CDR1 LGHDT and CDR2 YNNKEL (reference sequence). Germline trimming cut 1 base from V and 5 bases from J; bases unmatched to any gene: 1.